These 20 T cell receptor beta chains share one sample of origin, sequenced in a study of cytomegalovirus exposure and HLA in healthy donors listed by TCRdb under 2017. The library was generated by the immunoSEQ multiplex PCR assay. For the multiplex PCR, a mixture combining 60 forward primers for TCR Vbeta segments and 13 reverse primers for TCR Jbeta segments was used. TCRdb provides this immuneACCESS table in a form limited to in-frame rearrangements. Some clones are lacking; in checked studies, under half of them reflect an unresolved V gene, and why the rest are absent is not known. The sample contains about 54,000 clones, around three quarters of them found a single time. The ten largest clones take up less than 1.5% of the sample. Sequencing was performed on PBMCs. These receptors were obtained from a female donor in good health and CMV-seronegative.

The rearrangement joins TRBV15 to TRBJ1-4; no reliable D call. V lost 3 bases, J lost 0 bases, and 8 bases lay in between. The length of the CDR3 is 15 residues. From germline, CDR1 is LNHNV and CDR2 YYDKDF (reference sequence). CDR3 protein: CATSRGTATNEKLFF. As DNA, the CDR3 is TGTGCCACCAGCAGGGGCACAGCAACTAATGAAAAACTGTTTTTT.

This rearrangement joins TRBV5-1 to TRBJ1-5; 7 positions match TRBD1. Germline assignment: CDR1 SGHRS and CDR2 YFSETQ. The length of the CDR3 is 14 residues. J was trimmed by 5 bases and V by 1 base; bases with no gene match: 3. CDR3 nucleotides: TGCGCCAGCAGCTTGACCGACAGGGATCAGCCCCAGCATTTT. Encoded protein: CASSLTDRDQPQHF. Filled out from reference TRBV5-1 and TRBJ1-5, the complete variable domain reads KAGVTQTPRYLIKTRGQQVTLSCSPISGHRSVSWYQQTPGQGLQFLFEYFSETQRNKGNFPGRFSGRQFSNSRSEMNVSTLELGDSALYLCASSLTDRDQPQHFGDGTRLSIL.

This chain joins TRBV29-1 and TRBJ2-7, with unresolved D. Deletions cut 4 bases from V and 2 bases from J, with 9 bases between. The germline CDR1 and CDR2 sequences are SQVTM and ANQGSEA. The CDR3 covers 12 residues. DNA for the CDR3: TGCAGCGTTGGTCCTACCGCCTACGAGCAGTACTTC. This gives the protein CSVGPTAYEQYF.

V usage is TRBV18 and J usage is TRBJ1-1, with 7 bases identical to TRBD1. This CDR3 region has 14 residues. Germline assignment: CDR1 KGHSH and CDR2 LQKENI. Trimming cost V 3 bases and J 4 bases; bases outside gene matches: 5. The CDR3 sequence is CASSPRQGGTEAFF. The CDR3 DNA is TGTGCCAGCTCACCTCGGCAGGGGGGCACTGAAGCTTTCTTT.

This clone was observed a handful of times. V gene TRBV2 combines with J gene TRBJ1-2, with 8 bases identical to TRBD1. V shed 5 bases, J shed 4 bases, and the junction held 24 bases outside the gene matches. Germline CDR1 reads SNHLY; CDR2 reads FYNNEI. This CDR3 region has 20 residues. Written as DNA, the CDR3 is TGTGCCAGCAGTCCTGCATCCGGGACAGGTTTGAGAACCCCTACCTATGGCTACACCTTC. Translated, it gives CASSPASGTGLRTPTYGYTF.

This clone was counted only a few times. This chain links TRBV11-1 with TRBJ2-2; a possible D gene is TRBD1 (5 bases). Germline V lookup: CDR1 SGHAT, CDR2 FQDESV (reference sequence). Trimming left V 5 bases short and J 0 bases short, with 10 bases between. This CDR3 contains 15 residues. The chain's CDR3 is CASSSFRANTGELFF. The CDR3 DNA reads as TGTGCCAGCAGCAGTTTCAGGGCGAACACCGGGGAGCTGTTTTTT.

The chain's CDR3 is CASSLARTGAYEQYF. The CDR3 DNA reads as TGCGCCAGCAGCTTGGCGCGGACAGGGGCCTACGAGCAGTACTTC. The chain links TRBV5-1 to TRBJ2-7; 9 bases are shared with TRBD1. The CDR3 length is 15 residues. The V segment lost 0 bases and the J segment 2 bases; nucleotides outside the gene matches: 3. The germline CDR1 and CDR2 sequences are SGHRS and YFSETQ.

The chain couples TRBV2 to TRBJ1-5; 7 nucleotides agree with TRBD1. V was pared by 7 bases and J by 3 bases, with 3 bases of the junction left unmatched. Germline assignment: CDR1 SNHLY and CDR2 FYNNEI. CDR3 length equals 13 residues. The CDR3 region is CASKDRVNQPQHF. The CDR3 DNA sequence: TGTGCCAGCAAAGACAGGGTCAATCAGCCCCAGCATTTT. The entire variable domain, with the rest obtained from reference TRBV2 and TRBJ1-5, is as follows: EPEVTQTPSHQVTQMGQEVILRCVPISNHLYFYWYRQILGQKVEFLVSFYNNEISEKSEIFDDQFSVERPDGSNFTLKIRSTKLEDSAMYFCASKDRVNQPQHFGDGTRLSIL.

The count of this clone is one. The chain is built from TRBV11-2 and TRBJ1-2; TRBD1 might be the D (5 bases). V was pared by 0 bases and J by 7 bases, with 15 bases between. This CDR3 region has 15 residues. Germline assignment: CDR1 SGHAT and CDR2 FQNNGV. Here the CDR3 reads CASSLDRGAPFGYTF. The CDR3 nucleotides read TGTGCCAGCAGCTTAGATCGCGGGGCCCCCTTTGGCTACACCTTC.

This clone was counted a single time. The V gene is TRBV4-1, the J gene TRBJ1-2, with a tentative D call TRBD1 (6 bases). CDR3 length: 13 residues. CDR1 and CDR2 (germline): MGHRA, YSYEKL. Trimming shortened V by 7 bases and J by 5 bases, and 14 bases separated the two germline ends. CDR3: CASNRGGSYGYTF. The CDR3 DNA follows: TGCGCCAGCAATAGGGGGGGTTCATATGGCTACACCTTC.

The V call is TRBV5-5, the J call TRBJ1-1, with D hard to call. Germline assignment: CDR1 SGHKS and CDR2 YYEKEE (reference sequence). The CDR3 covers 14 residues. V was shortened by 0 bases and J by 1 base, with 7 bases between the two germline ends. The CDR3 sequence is CASSLAGGNTEAFF. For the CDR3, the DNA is TGTGCCAGCAGCTTGGCCGGAGGGAACACTGAAGCTTTCTTT.

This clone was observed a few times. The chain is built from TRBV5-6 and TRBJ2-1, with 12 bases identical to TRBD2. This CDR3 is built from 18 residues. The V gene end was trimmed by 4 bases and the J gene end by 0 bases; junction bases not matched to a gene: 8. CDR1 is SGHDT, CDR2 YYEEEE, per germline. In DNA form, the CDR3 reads TGTGCCAGCAGCCCGACTAGCGGGGGCCTGAGCTCCTACAATGAGCAGTTCTTC. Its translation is CASSPTSGGLSSYNEQFF.

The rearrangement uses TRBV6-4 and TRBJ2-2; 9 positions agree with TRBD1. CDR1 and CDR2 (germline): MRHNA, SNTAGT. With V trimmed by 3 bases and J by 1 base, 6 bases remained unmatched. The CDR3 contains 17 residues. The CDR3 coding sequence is TGTGCCAGCAGTGATCGGGGGACAGGGCTGAACACCGGGGAGCTGTTTTTT. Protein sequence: CASSDRGTGLNTGELFF.

CDR3 region: CASSFNTDLLSGNTIYF. DNA for the CDR3: TGTGCCAGCAGCTTTAACACAGATCTATTATCTGGAAACACCATATATTTT. The rearrangement links TRBV7-8 to TRBJ1-3; D is undetermined. V was cut by 3 bases and J by 1 base, with 16 bases left in between. The germline V gene has CDR1 SGHVS and CDR2 FQNEAQ. The CDR3 is 17 amino acids.

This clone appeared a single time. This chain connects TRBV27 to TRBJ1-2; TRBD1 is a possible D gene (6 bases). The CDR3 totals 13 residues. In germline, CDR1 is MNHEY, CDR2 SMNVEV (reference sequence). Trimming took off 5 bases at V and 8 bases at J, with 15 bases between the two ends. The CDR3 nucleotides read TGTGCCAGCAGTGCTTCAGGGGCTGGAGGCTACACCTTC. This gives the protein CASSASGAGGYTF.

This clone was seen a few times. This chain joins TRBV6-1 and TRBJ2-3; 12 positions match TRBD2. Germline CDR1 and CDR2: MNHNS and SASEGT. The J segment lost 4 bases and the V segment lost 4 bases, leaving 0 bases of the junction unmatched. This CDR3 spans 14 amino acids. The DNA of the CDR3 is TGTGCCAGCAGTGGACTAGCGGGGGCAGATACGCAGTATTTT. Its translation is CASSGLAGADTQYF.

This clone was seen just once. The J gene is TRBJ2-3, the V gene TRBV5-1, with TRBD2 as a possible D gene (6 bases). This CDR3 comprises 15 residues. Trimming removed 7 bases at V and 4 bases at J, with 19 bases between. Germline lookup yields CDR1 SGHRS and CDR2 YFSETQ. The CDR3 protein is CASFLGGYTSDTQYF. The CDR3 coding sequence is TGCGCCAGCTTTCTTGGGGGGTATACATCAGATACGCAGTATTTT.

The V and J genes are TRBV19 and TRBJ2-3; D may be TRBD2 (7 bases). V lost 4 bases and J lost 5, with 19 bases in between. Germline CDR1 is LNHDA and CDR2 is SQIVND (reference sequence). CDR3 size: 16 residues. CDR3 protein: CASSNLGGGFLDTQYF. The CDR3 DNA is TGTGCCAGTAGTAACCTTGGGGGGGGCTTTTTAGATACGCAGTATTTT.

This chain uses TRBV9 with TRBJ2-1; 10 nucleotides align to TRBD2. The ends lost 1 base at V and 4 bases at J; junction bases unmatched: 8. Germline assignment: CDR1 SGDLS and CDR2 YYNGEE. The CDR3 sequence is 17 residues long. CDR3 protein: CASSVLSGGRLYNEQFF. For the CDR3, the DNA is TGTGCCAGCAGCGTACTTAGCGGGGGGCGCCTATACAATGAGCAGTTCTTC.

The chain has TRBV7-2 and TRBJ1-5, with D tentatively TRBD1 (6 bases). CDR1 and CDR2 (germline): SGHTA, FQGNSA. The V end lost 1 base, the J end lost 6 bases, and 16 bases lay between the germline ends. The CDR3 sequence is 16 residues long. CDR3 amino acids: CASSLESGALAQPQHF. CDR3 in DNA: TGTGCCAGCAGCTTAGAGTCAGGGGCGCTGGCTCAGCCCCAGCATTTT.